Sequencing of this T cell receptor beta chain was carried out in a study of T cell responses to AZD1222 COVID-19 vaccine. Study details: Pooling of second doses given at about 4 or about 12 weeks was done.

Broader study findings: Females outnumbered males among donors, who were mostly white British; clonal diversity was possibly underestimated. Baseline seropositivity characterized only a handful of AZD1222 recipients. Sampling captured repertoires only after the peak T cell response.

V lost 0 bases to trimming and J lost 6 bases; unmatched junction nucleotides: 8. CDR1 SGDLS and CDR2 YYNGEE come from the germline V gene. The CDR3 sequence is 15 residues long. In regard to this clone: As yet, its antigen is unknown.

This table comes from immunoSEQ multiplex PCR, and its TCRdb copy is limited to in-frame clones, with some not included. The sample comprises approximately 100,000 clones, around nine tenths of which are singletons, and approximately 1.2% rests with the top ten. The sequenced sample was peripheral blood, obtained on day 0 of AZD1222 vaccination. The sequence came from an adult in good health. This chain uses TRBV9 with TRBJ1-1, with 7 bases matching TRBD1. The CDR3 reads CASSVDEGGKAEAFF. The CDR3 nucleotides read TGTGCCAGCAGCGTAGATGAAGGGGGCAAGGCTGAAGCTTTCTTT.